The 26 T cell receptor beta chains below all came from one sample that was sequenced in a study of response to subunit inactivated influenza vaccine. MiXCR, run by TCRdb on the RT-PCR reads, gives a single entry per CDR3 protein. The sample lists more than 700,000 distinct CDR3 sequences, around 21% occurring once. The material was PBMCs from blood, obtained 4 to 6 days after vaccination. The receptors here all came from a man aged 45 to 65 who received an inactivated influenza vaccine.

V is TRBV6-2 or TRBV6-3 and J is TRBJ2-5; D may match TRBD1 or TRBD2 (5 bases each). Germline CDR1 and CDR2: MNHEY and SVGEGT. The V end was cut by 5 bases, the J end by 6 bases, with 22 bases between. The CDR3 length is 16 residues. The CDR3 spells CASSTVRGLDSKTQYF. The CDR3 DNA reads TGTGCCAGCAGTACGGTCCGGGGCCTGGATTCGAAGACCCAGTACTTC.

This clonotype was picked up one time. The genes are TRBV10-2 and TRBJ2-7, with TRBD1 matching over 9 bases. With V trimmed by 4 bases and J by 1 base, 5 bases remained unmatched. CDR1 WSHSY and CDR2 SAAADI come from the germline V gene. The CDR3 covers 15 residues. For the CDR3, the DNA is TGCGCCAGCAGTGTTTGGGGGACAGGGTCCTACGAGCAGTACTTC. Translated, it gives CASSVWGTGSYEQYF.

The V gene is TRBV20-1, the J gene TRBJ2-1; D is undetermined. CDR3 length equals 11 residues. The germline gives CDR1 DFQATT, CDR2 SNEGSKA (reference sequence). The V end lost 0 bases, the J end lost 7 bases, and 4 bases lay between the germline ends. The CDR3 here is CSARELNEQFF. In DNA, the CDR3 is TGCAGTGCTAGAGAGCTTAATGAGCAGTTCTTC.

This chain connects TRBV20-1 to TRBJ2-5; D might be TRBD1 (5 bases). Germline loops: CDR1 DFQATT, CDR2 SNEGSKA (reference sequence). The length of the CDR3 is 15 residues. Trimming cost V 4 bases and J 0 bases, with 15 bases left between them. CDR3 DNA: TGCAGTGCTAACCGACAGAACCAGTACCAAGAGACCCAGTACTTC. Translating it yields CSANRQNQYQETQYF.

V gene TRBV11-2 combines with J gene TRBJ2-4; perhaps TRBD2 as D (6 bases). The CDR3 extends over 17 amino acids. Trimming took 5 bases from V and 6 from J, leaving 23 bases between them. From germline, CDR1 is SGHAT and CDR2 FQNNGV. CDR3 loop: CASSPRPGQEGGNIQYF. In DNA, the CDR3 is TGTGCCAGCAGCCCCCGGCCGGGTCAAGAGGGAGGAAACATTCAGTACTTC. Complete variable domain (other parts from reference TRBV11-2 and TRBJ2-4): EAGVAQSPRYKIIEKRQSVAFWCNPISGHATLYWYQQILGQGPKLLIQFQNNGVVDDSQLPKDRFSAERLKGVDSTLKIQPAKLEDSAVYLCASSPRPGQEGGNIQYFGAGTRLSVL.

In this sample, this clonotype turned up once. The chain is built from TRBV27 and TRBJ1-6, with 8 bases matching TRBD1. V shed 4 bases, J shed 6 bases, and the junction held 5 bases outside the gene matches. The CDR3 spans 15 residues. Germline CDR1 reads MNHEY; CDR2 reads SMNVEV (reference sequence). In DNA form, the CDR3 reads TGTGCCAGCAGTTCCAGGACAGGGTCTAATTCACCCCTCCACTTT. This encodes CASSSRTGSNSPLHF.

This clonotype has more than one count but fewer than ten. CDR3 sequence reads: CATSDSLTDTQYF. CDR3 sequence (DNA): TGTGCCACCAGTGATTCGTTAACAGATACGCAGTATTTT. This chain joins TRBV24-1 and TRBJ2-3; no reliable D call. V was shortened by 2 bases and J by 3 bases, with 5 bases between the two germline ends. CDR1 is KGHDR, CDR2 SFDVKD, per germline. The CDR3 covers 13 residues.

V usage is TRBV4-3 and J usage is TRBJ2-2; no definite D call. The length of the CDR3 is 13 residues. Germline values: CDR1 LGHNA, CDR2 YSLEER. V lost 4 bases to trimming and J lost 6 bases, with 9 bases between them. The CDR3 DNA sequence: TGCGCCAGCAGCCCCTTTCACCCCGGGGAGCTGTTTTTT. Amino acid sequence: CASSPFHPGELFF.

The chain joins TRBV20-1 to TRBJ2-7, with D unclear. The CDR3 has 14 amino acids. The germline V and J ends were trimmed by 3 bases and 3 bases, with 15 bases remaining between them. Germline CDR1 DFQATT, CDR2 SNEGSKA (reference sequence). This CDR3 reads CSARPTSSVYEQYF. The CDR3, as DNA: TGCAGTGCTAGGCCCACCTCGAGCGTCTACGAGCAGTACTTC.

Many counts were recorded for this clonotype. The V and J genes are TRBV6-5 and TRBJ2-5; D call uncertain. V lost 2 bases, J lost 4 bases, and 11 bases lay in between. CDR3 length equals 14 residues. The germline V gene has CDR1 MNHEY and CDR2 SVGAGI. The CDR3: CASSYPRAGETQYF. In DNA form, the CDR3 reads TGTGCCAGCAGTTACCCACGGGCAGGAGAGACCCAGTACTTC.

The chain joins TRBV28 to TRBJ2-7, with 8 bases identical to TRBD1. The germline gives CDR1 MDHEN, CDR2 SYDVKM. After removal of 7 bases from V and 6 bases from J, the junction contained 5 bases not matched to a gene. The CDR3 has 12 residues. The CDR3 is CASTGTGPEQYF. CDR3 coding DNA: TGTGCCAGCACAGGGACAGGACCCGAGCAGTACTTC.

The V call is TRBV5-1, the J call TRBJ2-1, with D tentatively TRBD1 (5 bases). The V end was cut by 0 bases, the J end by 4 bases, with 14 bases between. CDR3 length: 16 residues. Germline V lookup: CDR1 SGHRS, CDR2 YFSETQ. This CDR3 is CASSLGSGFTYNEQFF. The DNA of the CDR3 is TGCGCCAGCAGCTTGGGTTCAGGGTTTACGTACAATGAGCAGTTCTTC.

This clonotype occurred a few times. V usage is TRBV24-1 and J usage is TRBJ2-1; 13 nucleotides line up with TRBD2. Germline-derived CDR1 and CDR2 are KGHDR and SFDVKD. V was pared by 4 bases and J by 7 bases, with 3 bases of the junction left unmatched. The CDR3 has 15 residues. The CDR3 spells CATSETGLAGNEQFF. The DNA of the CDR3 is TGTGCCACCAGTGAGACGGGACTAGCGGGAAATGAGCAGTTCTTC.

In this sample, this clonotype turned up a few times. This chain uses TRBV5-1 with TRBJ2-7; the match to TRBD1 covers 9 bases. J was trimmed by 5 bases and V by 4 bases; bases with no gene match: 7. Germline-derived CDR1 and CDR2 are SGHRS and YFSETQ. CDR3 size: 14 residues. In DNA, the CDR3 is TGCGCCAGCAGCAAGGGACAGGGTGGACACGAGCAGTACTTC. It encodes CASSKGQGGHEQYF.

This chain connects TRBV9 to TRBJ2-2, with 7 bases lining up with TRBD2. The CDR3 length is 16 residues. Per germline, CDR1 SGDLS and CDR2 YYNGEE. V lost 4 bases, J lost 4 bases, and 10 bases stayed unmatched. The DNA for the CDR3 is TGTGCCAGCAGCCCAGTGTCGGGGAGGGCCACCGGGGAGCTGTTTTTT. Protein sequence: CASSPVSGRATGELFF.

This clonotype has a handful of counts. The chain links TRBV20-1 to TRBJ2-4; a weak D match, TRBD2 (7 bases). With 1 base removed from V and 5 bases from J, the gap between germline ends came to 12 bases. CDR1 is DFQATT and CDR2 is SNEGSKA in the germline V gene (reference sequence). CDR3 length equals 14 residues. The CDR3, as DNA: TGCAGTGCTAGAGCTTGGGGGGGCCAAAACATTCAGTACTTC. This sequence encodes CSARAWGGQNIQYF.

V usage is TRBV20-1 and J usage is TRBJ2-7, with 11 bases aligning to TRBD2. J gave up 7 bases and V 6 bases, and 14 bases lay outside the gene matches. The CDR3 is 15 amino acids. Germline V gene lookup returns CDR1 DFQATT and CDR2 SNEGSKA (reference sequence). CDR3 sequence: CSAPGPRSGRGEQYF. In DNA, the CDR3 is TGCAGTGCGCCCGGGCCGCGTAGCGGGAGGGGAGAGCAGTACTTC.

The V call is TRBV20-1, the J call TRBJ2-1; 9 bases align to TRBD2. This CDR3 has 16 residues. Germline CDR1 DFQATT, CDR2 SNEGSKA (reference sequence). J lost 4 bases, V lost 5 bases, and 12 bases had no gene match. The CDR3 spells CSADGGLAGNYNEQFF. CDR3 nucleotides: TGCAGTGCTGACGGAGGGCTAGCGGGAAATTACAATGAGCAGTTCTTC.

This clonotype was seen a handful of times. This rearrangement joins TRBV5-6 to TRBJ1-1; 9 bases agree with TRBD1. Trimming took 4 bases from V and 5 from J; bases not matched to a gene: 6. The CDR3 runs 14 residues. CDR1 and CDR2 from the germline V gene are SGHDT and YYEEEE. This CDR3 is CASSIRTGATEAFF. CDR3 nucleotide sequence: TGTGCCAGCAGCATAAGGACAGGGGCTACTGAAGCTTTCTTT.

This clonotype has only a few counts. The rearrangement joins TRBV10-3 to TRBJ2-7, with D maybe TRBD2 (6 bases). CDR1 is ENHRY, CDR2 SYGVKD, per germline. The CDR3 extends over 12 amino acids. V lost 6 bases, J lost 5 bases, and 11 bases lay in between. In DNA form, the CDR3 reads TGTGCCATCAGCGCGGGGAGAGACGAGCAGTACTTC. This translates into CAISAGRDEQYF.

The table lists this clonotype with a few counts. The chain couples TRBV28 to TRBJ2-6, with a possible D match to TRBD1 (5 bases). This CDR3 has 15 amino acids. Germline V CDR1 and CDR2: MDHEN, SYDVKM. The V gene lost 1 base and the J gene lost 4 bases, with 8 bases spanning the gap. In nucleotides, the CDR3 is TGTGCCAGCAGTTTATCGCAGGGCGGGGCCAACGTCCTGACTTTC. Protein sequence: CASSLSQGGANVLTF.

This clonotype was picked up many times. The chain combines TRBV12-3 or TRBV12-4 with TRBJ2-7, with 7 bases aligning to TRBD2. This CDR3 contains 11 residues. Trimming at V came to 8 bases and at J to 4 bases, leaving 2 bases not matched to a gene. CDR3 sequence reads: CASGRAYEQYF. DNA for the CDR3: TGTGCCAGCGGGAGGGCGTACGAGCAGTACTTC.

The rearrangement uses TRBV27 and TRBJ2-7, with TRBD1 matching 8 bases. Germline V lookup: CDR1 MNHEY, CDR2 SMNVEV (reference sequence). Trimming removed 5 bases from V and 11 bases from J; junction bases left unmatched: 8. The CDR3 consists of 12 residues. CDR3 loop: CASSLSGQGEYF. In nucleotides, the CDR3 is TGTGCCAGCAGTCTTTCAGGACAGGGCGAGTACTTC.

This clonotype was detected a few times. The chain joins TRBV20-1 to TRBJ1-5; D remains ambiguous. V gave up 5 bases and J gave up 6 bases, with 11 bases separating them. The germline V gene has CDR1 DFQATT and CDR2 SNEGSKA (reference sequence). The length of the CDR3 is 12 residues. The CDR3, as DNA: TGCAGTGCTTGGGAGTTCGGTCAGCCCCAGCATTTT. Its translation: CSAWEFGQPQHF.

This chain joins TRBV20-1 and TRBJ2-7; 7 bases map to TRBD2. Germline CDR1 DFQATT, CDR2 SNEGSKA (reference sequence). The trim removed 5 bases at V and 2 bases at J, leaving 12 bases unmatched. There are 15 residues in the CDR3. The chain's CDR3 is CSAFPEGRVAYEQYF. CDR3 in DNA: TGCAGTGCTTTTCCTGAAGGGAGGGTGGCCTACGAGCAGTACTTC.

This clonotype was detected a few times. V gene TRBV7-9 combines with J gene TRBJ2-7; 11 positions match TRBD1. Germline CDR1 is SEHNR and CDR2 is FQNEAQ (reference sequence). V trimming: 4 bases; J trimming: 7 bases; junction bases outside the gene matches: 9. The CDR3 runs 15 residues. For the CDR3, the DNA is TGTGCCAGCAGCTCACCGGGACAGGGGGTAAGGGAGCAGTACTTC. Protein product: CASSSPGQGVREQYF.